This TCR beta chain was identified in a study of OX40 agonist ivuxolimab in advanced cancers. Study context: Patients got intravenous ivuxolimab at 0.01 to 10 mg/kg every 2 weeks. Three dose-escalation patients had partial responses: one with hepatocellular carcinoma and two with cutaneous melanoma. People in dose escalation had one of these cancers: hepatocellular carcinoma, melanoma, renal cell or head and neck cancer.

The V and J ends lost 2 bases and 9 bases respectively, with 8 bases between them. CDR1 and CDR2 from the germline V gene are DFQATT and SNEGSKA (reference sequence). This CDR3 is built from 11 residues. Profiling relied on immunoSEQ multiplex PCR, and the TCRdb table lists in-frame clones only, not all of them. The sample gives fewer than 90,000 clones, about 88% of which show up once; around 0.4% is in the top ten. V usage is TRBV20-1 and J usage is TRBJ2-1; no clear D gene. Sequences were derived from CD4+ or CD8+ T cells sorted from blood, sampled in a trial of the OX40 agonist ivuxolimab. The clonotype comes from an adult with an advanced solid tumor such as melanoma, head and neck, liver or kidney cancer. CDR3: CSARLSLEQFF. The CDR3 DNA follows: TGCAGTGCTAGACTATCCCTTGAGCAGTTCTTC.